Below, 22 T cell receptor beta chains from the same sample are listed, as sequenced in a study of vaccination effects on CD4 cells after COVID-19. The assay was immunoSEQ multiplex PCR, and TCRdb's table has in-frame clones only and misses some. The sample lists fewer than 85,000 clones; over 70% were seen once. Cells that had been cultured for 10 days were the source of isolated CD4+ T cells. Participants each got two BNT162b2 or mRNA-1273 vaccine doses. No antigen is known for these receptors. Sample: CD4+ T cells from PBMCs cultured without peptide, taken after COVID-19 vaccination. These receptors were collected from a human donor who received a COVID-19 vaccine.

This sequence joins TRBV7-9 and TRBJ2-5; TRBD2 aligns across 11 bases. Per germline, CDR1 SEHNR and CDR2 FQNEAQ (reference sequence). Losses at the gene ends were 2 bases for V and 4 bases for J; bases not matched to a gene: 0. The CDR3 has 14 amino acids. For the CDR3, the DNA is TGTGCCAGCAGCTTAACTAGCGGGGGAGAGACCCAGTACTTC. Translated, it gives CASSLTSGGETQYF.

The chain employs TRBV18 and TRBJ2-3; weak D call: TRBD1 (5 bases). The CDR3 spans 14 residues. Per the germline V gene, CDR1 is KGHSH and CDR2 is LQKENI. Trimming cost V 1 base and J 0 bases, with 5 bases left between them. CDR3 DNA sequence: TGTGCCAGCTCACCACAGGGGAGCACAGATACGCAGTATTTT. This sequence encodes CASSPQGSTDTQYF.

V and J are TRBV20-1 and TRBJ2-3; D may be TRBD2 (5 bases). Deletions cut 3 bases from V and 3 bases from J, with 10 bases between. CDR1 is DFQATT and CDR2 is SNEGSKA in the germline V gene (reference sequence). The CDR3 extends over 13 amino acids. CDR3 coding DNA: TGCAGTGCTAGTTCGGGGTATACAGATACGCAGTATTTT. Its translation is CSASSGYTDTQYF.

The V and J genes are TRBV7-9 and TRBJ2-3, with 11 bases fitting TRBD2. Germline V gene lookup returns CDR1 SEHNR and CDR2 FQNEAQ (reference sequence). Germline trimming cut 2 bases from V and 5 bases from J; bases unmatched to any gene: 12. This CDR3 is built from 18 residues. CDR3 residues: CASSLPFRLAGREDTQYF. The CDR3 DNA reads TGTGCCAGCAGCTTACCCTTCCGACTAGCGGGGAGGGAAGATACGCAGTATTTT.

The chain links TRBV6-2 or TRBV6-3 to TRBJ1-2; no clear D. The CDR3 sequence is 13 residues long. V shed 4 bases and J shed 5 bases, with 11 bases lying between them. Looked up from germline, CDR1 is MNHEY and CDR2 is SVGEGT. Written as DNA, the CDR3 is TGTGCCAGCAGTTTCGGACTGTATTATGGCTACACCTTC. Translation: CASSFGLYYGYTF.

The CDR3 nucleotides are TGTGCCAGCAGTTACCACAGGGGCTCTGGGGCCAACGTCCTGACTTTC. It encodes CASSYHRGSGANVLTF. This chain links TRBV6-5 with TRBJ2-6; 7 bases align to TRBD1. CDR3 size: 16 residues. J lost 0 bases, V lost 2 bases, and 1 base had no gene match. Germline V lookup: CDR1 MNHEY, CDR2 SVGAGI.

CDR3 DNA sequence: TGTGCCAGCAGCTTAACGGGTTTTGGTGGCTACACCTTC. Its translation: CASSLTGFGGYTF. V and J are TRBV7-3 and TRBJ1-2; no firm D call. This CDR3 contains 13 residues. V lost 0 bases and J 7 bases, leaving 9 bases between the germline ends. The germline V gene encodes CDR1 SGHTA and CDR2 FQGTGA.

The table lists this clone with a few counts. The chain uses TRBV12-5 and TRBJ2-7; 8 bases align to TRBD1. Germline lookup yields CDR1 LGHNT and CDR2 FRNRAP. The CDR3 contains 14 residues. J was trimmed by 4 bases and V by 7 bases; bases with no gene match: 9. The DNA of the CDR3 is TGTGCTAGTGCCCGGAGGAGGGACAGGTACGAGCAGTACGTC. It codes for CASARRRDRYEQYV.

This chain uses TRBV2 with TRBJ2-2; D is unclear. The CDR3 has 13 amino acids. Germline lookup yields CDR1 SNHLY and CDR2 FYNNEI. Between the trimmed V and J ends, which lost 1 base and 6 bases, there was a span of 6 bases. The CDR3 region has the DNA TGTGCCAGCAGTGAAGAATGGGCCGGGGAGCTGTTTTTT. Its translation is CASSEEWAGELFF. Drawing the rest from reference TRBV2 and TRBJ2-2, the complete variable domain is EPEVTQTPSHQVTQMGQEVILRCVPISNHLYFYWYRQILGQKVEFLVSFYNNEISEKSEIFDDQFSVERPDGSNFTLKIRSTKLEDSAMYFCASSEEWAGELFFGEGSRLTVL.

This CDR3 is CASSIMWGGEKLFF. The CDR3 DNA follows: TGCGCCAGCAGCATTATGTGGGGGGGTGAAAAACTGTTTTTT. The chain couples TRBV4-1 to TRBJ1-4, with D possibly TRBD1 on 5 matching bases. Per germline, CDR1 MGHRA and CDR2 YSYEKL. Trimming removed 5 bases from V and 7 bases from J, with 14 bases in between. CDR3 length: 14 residues.

V is TRBV24-1 and J is TRBJ1-2; D is undetermined. This CDR3 has 11 residues. Germline values: CDR1 KGHDR, CDR2 SFDVKD. The germline V and J ends were trimmed by 1 base and 7 bases, with 3 bases remaining between them. The CDR3, as DNA: TGTGCCACCAGTGATTTCGCTGGCTACACCTTC. It specifies CATSDFAGYTF.

CDR3 DNA: TGTGCCAGCAGCCCAGGACCCTTAGGCATTCAGTACTTC. This translates into CASSPGPLGIQYF. V gene TRBV6-6 combines with J gene TRBJ2-4, with D unresolved. The CDR3 consists of 13 residues. Germline CDR1 reads MNHNY; CDR2 reads SVGAGI (reference sequence). V lost 6 bases to trimming and J lost 9 bases, with 15 bases between them.

The chain combines TRBV30 with TRBJ2-1; 9 nucleotides line up with TRBD2. With V trimmed by 2 bases and J by 4 bases, 3 bases remained unmatched. The length of the CDR3 is 14 residues. CDR1 and CDR2 (germline): GTSNPN, SVGIG (reference sequence). In nucleotides, the CDR3 is TGTGCCTGGAGTCGCGGGGGGGCATACAATGAGCAGTTCTTC. Translation gives CAWSRGGAYNEQFF.

This clone has only a few counts. V and J are TRBV30 and TRBJ1-6; maybe TRBD1 (6 bases). From germline, CDR1 is GTSNPN and CDR2 SVGIG (reference sequence). The V end lost 1 base, the J end lost 4 bases, and 11 bases lay between the germline ends. The CDR3 length is 15 residues. The CDR3 sequence: CAWSGQAIYNSPLHF. Written as DNA, the CDR3 is TGTGCCTGGAGTGGACAGGCGATTTATAATTCACCCCTCCACTTT.

The V call is TRBV19, the J call TRBJ1-1; 7 bases map to TRBD1. The CDR3 contains 16 residues. The ends lost 9 bases at V and 3 bases at J; junction bases unmatched: 16. CDR1 is LNHDA, CDR2 SQIVND, per germline (reference sequence). CDR3 amino acids: CASKFADRYRDTEAFF. The DNA of the CDR3 is TGTGCCAGCAAATTCGCGGACAGGTATAGGGACACTGAAGCTTTCTTT.

V gene TRBV27 combines with J gene TRBJ1-1, with a possible D match to TRBD1 (5 bases). V lost 8 bases to trimming and J lost 2 bases, with 15 bases between them. This CDR3 comprises 14 residues. From germline, CDR1 is MNHEY and CDR2 SMNVEV (reference sequence). The CDR3 spells CASRVGPINTEAFF. The CDR3 bases are TGTGCCAGCCGCGTGGGGCCGATAAACACTGAAGCTTTCTTT.

The CDR3 region is CASSEAQGDEQYV. CDR3 in DNA: TGTGCCAGCAGTGAAGCGCAGGGTGACGAGCAGTACGTC. This rearrangement joins TRBV6-1 to TRBJ2-7, with D possibly TRBD1 on 5 matching bases. This CDR3 contains 13 residues. Deletions cut 0 bases from V and 5 bases from J, with 8 bases between. In germline, CDR1 is MNHNS, CDR2 SASEGT.

The chain recombines TRBV7-2 with TRBJ2-5, with a tentative D call TRBD2 (6 bases). Trimming removed 2 bases from V and 5 bases from J, with 12 bases in between. Germline CDR1 reads SGHTA; CDR2 reads FQGNSA. The CDR3 is 14 amino acids. The CDR3 DNA sequence: TGTGCCAGCAGCTTATTGACTAGAGGGGAGACCCAGTACTTC. Its protein is CASSLLTRGETQYF. The full variable domain, with the rest looked up from reference TRBV7-2 and TRBJ2-5, is GAGVSQSPSNKVTEKGKDVELRCDPISGHTALYWYRQSLGQGLEFLIYFQGNSAPDKSGLPSDRFSAERTGGSVSTLTIQRTQQEDSAVYLCASSLLTRGETQYFGPGTRLLVL.

This chain joins TRBV7-3 and TRBJ2-1, with D tentatively TRBD2 (5 bases). Germline V gene data show CDR1 as SGHTA and CDR2 as FQGTGA. Trimming removed 5 bases at V and 5 bases at J, with 10 bases between. This CDR3 comprises 13 residues. The CDR3 DNA follows: TGTGCCAGCAGCAAGTGGGGAGACAATGAGCAGTTCTTC. Protein product: CASSKWGDNEQFF.

The rearrangement joins TRBV5-6 to TRBJ1-1; TRBD1 might be the D (6 bases). CDR1 SGHDT and CDR2 YYEEEE come from the germline V gene. The CDR3 is made up of 11 amino acids. The V end was cut by 6 bases, the J end by 6 bases, with 9 bases between. The CDR3 bases are TGTGCCAGCAAAGACAGGTCTGAAGCTTTCTTT. Amino acid sequence: CASKDRSEAFF.

The V gene is TRBV28, the J gene TRBJ1-4, with 9 bases aligning to TRBD1. Looked up from germline, CDR1 is MDHEN and CDR2 is SYDVKM. Losses at the gene ends were 6 bases for V and 4 bases for J; bases not matched to a gene: 6. The CDR3 length is 15 residues. The CDR3 here is CASRDYRGLNEKLFF. CDR3 nucleotide sequence: TGTGCCAGCAGGGACTACAGGGGGCTTAATGAAAAACTGTTTTTT.

The chain carries TRBV18 and TRBJ1-2; 9 positions agree with TRBD1. Germline trimming cut 2 bases from V and 6 bases from J; bases unmatched to any gene: 13. CDR1 and CDR2 (germline): KGHSH, LQKENI. The CDR3 runs to 17 residues. In DNA form, the CDR3 reads TGTGCCAGCTCACCAAAACAAGATGGGACAGGGAAAGATGGCTACACCTTC. Residues: CASSPKQDGTGKDGYTF.